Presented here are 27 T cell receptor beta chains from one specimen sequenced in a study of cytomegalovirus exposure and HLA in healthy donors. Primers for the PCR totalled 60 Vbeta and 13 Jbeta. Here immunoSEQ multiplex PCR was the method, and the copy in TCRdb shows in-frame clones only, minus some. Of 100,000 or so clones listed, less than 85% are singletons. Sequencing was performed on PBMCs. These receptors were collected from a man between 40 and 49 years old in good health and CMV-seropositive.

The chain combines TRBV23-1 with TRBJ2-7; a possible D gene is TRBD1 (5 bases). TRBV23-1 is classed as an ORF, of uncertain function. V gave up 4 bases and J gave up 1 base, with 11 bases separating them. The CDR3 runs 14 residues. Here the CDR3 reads CASSRTGKSYEQYF. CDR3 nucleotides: TGCGCCAGCAGTCGCACAGGCAAATCCTACGAGCAGTACTTC.

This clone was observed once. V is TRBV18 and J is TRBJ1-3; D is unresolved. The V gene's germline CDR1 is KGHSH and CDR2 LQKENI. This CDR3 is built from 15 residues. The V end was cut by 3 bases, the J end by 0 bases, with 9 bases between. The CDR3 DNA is TGTGCCAGCTCACCGAGACAAACCTCTGGAAACACCATATATTTT. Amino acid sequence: CASSPRQTSGNTIYF.

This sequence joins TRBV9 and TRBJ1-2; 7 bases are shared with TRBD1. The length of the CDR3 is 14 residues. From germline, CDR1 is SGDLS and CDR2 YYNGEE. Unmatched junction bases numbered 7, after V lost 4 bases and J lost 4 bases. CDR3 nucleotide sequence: TGTGCCAGCAGCCCAGGGACAGCCCTCTATGGCTACACCTTC. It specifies CASSPGTALYGYTF. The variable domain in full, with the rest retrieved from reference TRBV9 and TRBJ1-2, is DSGVTQTPKHLITATGQRVTLRCSPRSGDLSVYWYQQSLDQGLQFLIQYYNGEERAKGNILERFSAQQFPDLHSELNLSSLELGDSALYFCASSPGTALYGYTFGSGTRLTVV.

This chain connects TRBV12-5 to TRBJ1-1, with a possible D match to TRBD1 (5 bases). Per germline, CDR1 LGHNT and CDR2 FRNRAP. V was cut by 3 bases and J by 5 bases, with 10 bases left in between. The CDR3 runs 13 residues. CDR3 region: CASGFGEGTEAFF. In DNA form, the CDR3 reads TGTGCTAGTGGTTTCGGGGAGGGGACTGAAGCTTTCTTT. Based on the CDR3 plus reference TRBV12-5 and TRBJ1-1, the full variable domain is DARVTQTPRHKVTEMGQEVTMRCQPILGHNTVFWYRQTMMQGLELLAYFRNRAPLDDSGMPKDRFSAEMPDATLATLKIQPSEPRDSAVYFCASGFGEGTEAFFGQGTRLTVV.

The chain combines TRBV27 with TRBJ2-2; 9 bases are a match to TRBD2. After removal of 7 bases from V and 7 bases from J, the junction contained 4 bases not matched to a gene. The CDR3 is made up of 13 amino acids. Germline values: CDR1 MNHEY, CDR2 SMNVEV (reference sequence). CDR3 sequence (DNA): TGTGCCAGCATCGCGGGGGGGAGCGGGGAGCTGTTTTTT. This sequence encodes CASIAGGSGELFF.

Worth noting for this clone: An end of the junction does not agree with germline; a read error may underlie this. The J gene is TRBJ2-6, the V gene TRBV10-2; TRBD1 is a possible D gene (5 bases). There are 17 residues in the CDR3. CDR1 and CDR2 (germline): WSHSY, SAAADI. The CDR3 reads CASSLKERRAGANGLTF. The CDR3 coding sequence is TGCGCCAGCAGTCTGAAGGAGAGAAGAGCTGGGGCCAACGGCCTGACTTTC.

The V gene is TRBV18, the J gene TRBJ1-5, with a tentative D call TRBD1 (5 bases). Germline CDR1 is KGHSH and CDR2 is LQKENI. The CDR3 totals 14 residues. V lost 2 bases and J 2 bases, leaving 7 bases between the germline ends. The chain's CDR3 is CASSPGARNQPQHF. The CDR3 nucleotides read TGTGCCAGCTCACCAGGGGCTCGCAATCAGCCCCAGCATTTT.

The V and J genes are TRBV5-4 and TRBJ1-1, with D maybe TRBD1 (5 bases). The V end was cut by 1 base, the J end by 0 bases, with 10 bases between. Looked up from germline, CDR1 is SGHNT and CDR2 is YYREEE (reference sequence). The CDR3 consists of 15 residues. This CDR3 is CASSLWQGMNTEAFF. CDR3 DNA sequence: TGTGCCAGCAGCTTGTGGCAGGGCATGAACACTGAAGCTTTCTTT.

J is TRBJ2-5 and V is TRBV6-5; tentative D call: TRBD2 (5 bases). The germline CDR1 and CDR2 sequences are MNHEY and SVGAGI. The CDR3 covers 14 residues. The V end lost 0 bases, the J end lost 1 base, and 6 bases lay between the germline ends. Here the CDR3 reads CASSYSRVQETQYF. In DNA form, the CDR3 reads TGTGCCAGCAGTTACTCGAGGGTCCAAGAGACCCAGTACTTC.

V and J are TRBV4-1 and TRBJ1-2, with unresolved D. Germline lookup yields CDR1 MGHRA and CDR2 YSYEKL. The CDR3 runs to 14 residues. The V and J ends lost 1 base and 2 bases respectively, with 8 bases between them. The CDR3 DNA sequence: TGCGCCAGCAGCCAAGTCGGAGGAAACTATGGCTACACCTTC. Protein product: CASSQVGGNYGYTF.

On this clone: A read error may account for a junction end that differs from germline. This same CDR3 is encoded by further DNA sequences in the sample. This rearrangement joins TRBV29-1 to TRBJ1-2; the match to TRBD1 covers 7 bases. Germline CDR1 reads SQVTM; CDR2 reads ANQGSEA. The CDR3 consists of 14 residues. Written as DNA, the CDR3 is TGTAGCGTTTTAGGACAGGCTGCCGAGGATGGCTACACCTTC. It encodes CSVLGQAAEDGYTF.

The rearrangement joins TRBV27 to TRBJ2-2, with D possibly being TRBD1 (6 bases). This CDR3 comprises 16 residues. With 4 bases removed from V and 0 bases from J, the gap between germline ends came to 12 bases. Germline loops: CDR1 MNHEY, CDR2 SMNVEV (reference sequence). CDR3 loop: CASSSPDSPNTGELFF. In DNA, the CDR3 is TGTGCCAGCAGTTCCCCGGACAGTCCGAACACCGGGGAGCTGTTTTTT.

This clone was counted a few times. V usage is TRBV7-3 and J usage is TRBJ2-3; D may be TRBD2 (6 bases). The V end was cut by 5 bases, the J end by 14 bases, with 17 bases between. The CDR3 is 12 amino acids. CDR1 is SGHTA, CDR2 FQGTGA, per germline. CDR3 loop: CASSRETSRLYF. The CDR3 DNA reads TGTGCCAGCAGCCGTGAGACTAGTAGGTTGTATTTT.

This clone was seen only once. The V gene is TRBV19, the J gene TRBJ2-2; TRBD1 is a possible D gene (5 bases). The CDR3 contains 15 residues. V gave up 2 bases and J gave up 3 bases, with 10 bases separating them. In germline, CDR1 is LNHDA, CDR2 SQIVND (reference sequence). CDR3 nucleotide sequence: TGTGCCAGTAGTATACTCGACAGACACACCGGGGAGCTGTTTTTT. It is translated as CASSILDRHTGELFF.

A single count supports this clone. CDR3 loop: CAWSPSGRAVEQFF. CDR3 DNA: TGTGCCTGGAGTCCTAGCGGGAGGGCCGTGGAGCAGTTCTTC. V usage is TRBV30 and J usage is TRBJ2-1, with 12 bases that match TRBD2. Germline assignment: CDR1 GTSNPN and CDR2 SVGIG (reference sequence). The CDR3 has 14 residues. With 2 bases clipped from V and 10 bases from J, the junction kept 6 bases outside the gene matches.

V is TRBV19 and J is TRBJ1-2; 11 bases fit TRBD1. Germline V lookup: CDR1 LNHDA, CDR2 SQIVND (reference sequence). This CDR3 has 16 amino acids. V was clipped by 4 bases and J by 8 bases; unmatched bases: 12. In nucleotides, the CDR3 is TGTGCCAGTAGTACCAGGGGACAGGGGGTGTCGGAAGGCTACACCTTC. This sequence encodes CASSTRGQGVSEGYTF.

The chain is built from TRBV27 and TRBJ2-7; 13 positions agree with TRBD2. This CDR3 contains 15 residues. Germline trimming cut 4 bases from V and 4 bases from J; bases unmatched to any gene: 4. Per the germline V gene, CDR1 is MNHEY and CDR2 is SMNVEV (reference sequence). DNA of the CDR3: TGTGCCAGCAGTTCCAGGACTAGCGGGAGTTACGAGCAGTACTTC. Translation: CASSSRTSGSYEQYF.

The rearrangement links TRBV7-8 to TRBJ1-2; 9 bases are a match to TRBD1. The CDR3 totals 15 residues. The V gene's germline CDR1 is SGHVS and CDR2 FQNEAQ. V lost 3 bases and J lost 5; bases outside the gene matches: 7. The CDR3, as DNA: TGTGCCAGCAGCTTGCGGACAGGGGCGGGGTATGGCTACACCTTC. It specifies CASSLRTGAGYGYTF.

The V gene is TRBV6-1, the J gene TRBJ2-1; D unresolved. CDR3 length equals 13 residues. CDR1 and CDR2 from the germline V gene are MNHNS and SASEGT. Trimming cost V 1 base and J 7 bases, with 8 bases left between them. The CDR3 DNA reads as TGTGCCAGCAGTGAAGACCATCGGAATGAGCAGTTCTTC. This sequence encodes CASSEDHRNEQFF.

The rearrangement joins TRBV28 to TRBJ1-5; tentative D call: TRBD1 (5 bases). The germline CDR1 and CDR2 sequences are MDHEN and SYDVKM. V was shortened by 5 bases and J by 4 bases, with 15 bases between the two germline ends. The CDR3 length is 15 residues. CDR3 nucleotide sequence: TGTGCCAGCAGTCAGCGACTGGGGCCGAATCAGCCCCAGCATTTT. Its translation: CASSQRLGPNQPQHF.

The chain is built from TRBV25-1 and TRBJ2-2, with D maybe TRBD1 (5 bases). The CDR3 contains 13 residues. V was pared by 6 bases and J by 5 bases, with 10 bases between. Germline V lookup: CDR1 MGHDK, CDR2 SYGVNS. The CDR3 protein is CASRDILTGELFF. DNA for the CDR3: TGTGCCAGCAGGGACATTTTGACCGGGGAGCTGTTTTTT.

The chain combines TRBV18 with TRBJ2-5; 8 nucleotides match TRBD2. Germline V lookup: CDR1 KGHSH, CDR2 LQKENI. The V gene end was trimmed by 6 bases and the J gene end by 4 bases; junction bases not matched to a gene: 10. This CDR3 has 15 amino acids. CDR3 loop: CASSPGRLAGETQYF. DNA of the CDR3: TGTGCCAGCTCCCCAGGGCGGCTAGCGGGAGAGACCCAGTACTTC.

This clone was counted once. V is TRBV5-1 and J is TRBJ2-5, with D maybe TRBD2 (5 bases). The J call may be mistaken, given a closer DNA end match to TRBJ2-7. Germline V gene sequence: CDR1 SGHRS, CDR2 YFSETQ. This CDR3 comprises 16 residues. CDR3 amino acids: CASSPGGSQVTYEQYF. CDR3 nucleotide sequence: TGCGCCAGCAGCCCCGGAGGCAGTCAGGTGACCTACGAGCAGTACTTC.

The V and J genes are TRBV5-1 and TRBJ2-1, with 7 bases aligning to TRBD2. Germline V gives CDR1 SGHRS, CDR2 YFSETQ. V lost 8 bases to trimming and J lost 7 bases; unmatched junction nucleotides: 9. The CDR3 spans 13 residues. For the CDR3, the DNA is TGCGCCAGTAGGTTTCGGGGGGAGAATGAGCAGTTCTTC. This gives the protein CASRFRGENEQFF.

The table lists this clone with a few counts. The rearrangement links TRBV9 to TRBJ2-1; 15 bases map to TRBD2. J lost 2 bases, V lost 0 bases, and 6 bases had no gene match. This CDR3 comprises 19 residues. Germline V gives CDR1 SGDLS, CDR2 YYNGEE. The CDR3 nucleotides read TGTGCCAGCAGCGTAGGGACTAGCGGGGGGGCTGTGACCTACAATGAGCAGTTCTTC. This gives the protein CASSVGTSGGAVTYNEQFF.

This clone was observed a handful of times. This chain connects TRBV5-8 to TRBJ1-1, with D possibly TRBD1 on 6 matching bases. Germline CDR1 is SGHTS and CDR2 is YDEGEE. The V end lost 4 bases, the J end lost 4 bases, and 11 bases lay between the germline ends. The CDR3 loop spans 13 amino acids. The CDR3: CASSRQALTEAFF. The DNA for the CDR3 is TGTGCCAGCAGCCGACAGGCCCTCACTGAAGCTTTCTTT.

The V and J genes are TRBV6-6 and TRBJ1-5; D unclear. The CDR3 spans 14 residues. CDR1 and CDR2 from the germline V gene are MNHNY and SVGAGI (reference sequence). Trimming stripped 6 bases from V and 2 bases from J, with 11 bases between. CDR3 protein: CASRLRGGNQPQHF. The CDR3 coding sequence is TGTGCCAGCAGACTCCGGGGAGGCAATCAGCCCCAGCATTTT.